Included here is one TCR beta chain sequence, with context. Its cognate antigen is unknown. Trimming pared 4 bases from V and 4 bases from J, leaving 5 bases between. The CDR3 has 11 residues. Germline CDR1 GTSNPN, CDR2 SVGIG (reference sequence). The protocol was immunoSEQ multiplex PCR, while the TCRdb copy is restricted to in-frame clones and leaves out a portion. The profile shows 90,000 to 140,000 clones, 85% to 95% of them singletons. The record originates from a study of siplizumab effects on memory and regulatory T cells. Findings and limits, study-wide: Proliferating Tregs from siplizumab cultures lacked functional confirmation of suppression. Relative to controls at 26.9%, mappable alloreactive CD4+ clones exhibited a mean Treg-derived proportion of roughly 69% with siplizumab. Naive T cells seemed more diverse than memory cells and seemed major alloresponse contributors.

This TCR came from a human donor in good health. The V and J genes are TRBV30 and TRBJ2-1; D remains ambiguous. Source material: CD4+ T cells sorted from blood. The CDR3 coding sequence is TGTGCCTGGACTGGGTACAATGAGCAGTTCTTC. It encodes CAWTGYNEQFF.